This T cell receptor (beta chain) was obtained from a study of CD8+CD57+ T cells in acquired aplastic anemia. Study summary: The study obtained an average of approximately 2.9 ug of DNA from sorted CD4+ and CD8+ cells. Researchers reported that healthy donors averaged about 11 million reads for CD4+ cells. Study results and caveats: Patients and controls shared 25 to 30 CD8+ CDR3 sequences, which appeared highly expressed in patients and within their immunodominant clones.

For CDR3 and TCR beta VDJ profiling, genomic DNA was the template used. TCRdb re-called the reads with MiXCR, one entry per CDR3 protein. The table records some 190,000 distinct CDR3 sequences, roughly 56% of them present only once. Points on this clonotype: Its specificity is unknown.

CDR3 length: 14 amino acids. Germline CDR1 reads MNHEY; CDR2 reads SVGEGT. V lost 5 bases and J lost 8; bases outside the gene matches: 10. V usage is TRBV6-2 or TRBV6-3 and J usage is TRBJ1-2; 8 positions match TRBD1. The receptor's source is a human donor in good health, serving as a control. The sample comprised sorted CD4+, CD8+, or CD8+CD57+ T cells (not recorded which) from PBMCs. CDR3 nucleotide sequence: TGTGCCAGCAGTCACCGGACAGGGTGGAACGGCTACACCTTC. Translated, it gives CASSHRTGWNGYTF.